A selection of T cell receptor beta chains follows, all from one sample in a study of blood T cell repertoires in COVID-19. Sequencing was performed with immunoSEQ multiplex PCR; in TCRdb, only in-frame clones are kept and a portion is missing. Of 350,000 to 450,000 clones in the sample, around 92% are singletons; the top ten hold 1% to 1.5%. Sequences were obtained from peripheral blood. The source is a man aged 35-49 years with acute or convalescent COVID-19. The CDR3 runs from the conserved cysteine through the conserved F or W. Each record gives: D gene, J gene, V gene, clone size, CDR3 DNA, CDR3 protein. A D gene is named only where the DNA matches it firmly. A clone size is listed for some rows: how often the clone was seen (once, few, many), or a class if it is expanded.

TRBD1 TRBJ1-3 TRBV15 NA TGTGCCGCGTCGGACAGGGGAGGAGGAAACACCATATATTTT CAASDRGGGNTIYF
TRBD2 TRBJ2-2 TRBV5-3 many TGTGCCAGAAGCGGAAACACTAGCGGGGGTTACACCGGGGAGCTGTTTTTT CARSGNTSGGYTGELFF
NA TRBJ2-2 TRBV10-3 NA TGTGCCATCAGTGTTGGTTCTCAGACAATTAACACCGGGGAGCTGTTTTTT CAISVGSQTINTGELFF
TRBD2 TRBJ2-1 TRBV19 NA TGTGCCAGTAGTATAGGAGAGCGGGAGATAGAAGAGCAGTTCTTC CASSIGEREIEEQFF
TRBD1 TRBJ1-1 TRBV6-5 NA TGTGCCAGCAGTTACTTAGGGACAGTGAACACTGAAGCTTTCTTT CASSYLGTVNTEAFF
NA TRBJ1-1 TRBV7-9 NA TGTGCCAGCAGCTTTTCCAGGTCCACTGAAGCTTTCTTT CASSFSRSTEAFF
TRBD1 TRBJ2-7 TRBV12-5 NA TGTGCTAGTGGCCAGATCGTGGACAGGGCGTACGAGCAGTACTTC CASGQIVDRAYEQYF
NA TRBJ2-7 TRBV23-1 NA TGCGCCAGCAGTCAATCCAGGGCAGGGGATCGGTATGGGCAGTACTTC CASSQSRAGDRYGQYF
NA TRBJ2-6 TRBV19 few TGTGCCAGTAGTACACTACAGGGTGTAGGGGCCAACGTCCTGACTTTC CASSTLQGVGANVLTF
TRBD1 TRBJ2-4 TRBV5-1 NA TGCGCCAGCAGCTTGGGACAGGGAGTAAACATTCAGTACTTC CASSLGQGVNIQYF
TRBD2 TRBJ2-1 TRBV23-1 NA TGCGCCAGCAGTCAGCGCCCCGGACTAGCGGGAGTCAATGAGCAGTTCTTC CASSQRPGLAGVNEQFF
NA TRBJ2-7 TRBV5-1 NA TGCGCCAGCAGCTTGGCCCTTGGAGAAGCGACCGAGCAGTACTTC CASSLALGEATEQYF
TRBD2 TRBJ2-5 TRBV3-1/TRBV3-2 NA TGTGCCAGCAGCCCCGGACTAGTGAGCGGTGAGACCCAGTACTTC CASSPGLVSGETQYF